Following are 17 T cell receptor beta chains from one sample sequenced in a study of cytomegalovirus exposure and HLA in healthy donors. The PCR contained 60 Vbeta and 13 Jbeta primers. Clones were sequenced by immunoSEQ multiplex PCR, and TCRdb holds only the in-frame ones, with some missing. Of some 200,000 clones listed, roughly 84% are singletons. The sample taken for sequencing was PBMCs. Receptor source: a man aged 45-60 years in good health and CMV-seronegative.

The chain uses TRBV30 and TRBJ1-3; D unresolved. This CDR3 has 14 residues. V was trimmed by 1 base and J by 0 bases, leaving 7 bases between them. Germline values: CDR1 GTSNPN, CDR2 SVGIG (reference sequence). The CDR3: CAWSDSYSGNTIYF. The CDR3 coding sequence is TGTGCCTGGAGTGACAGCTACTCTGGAAACACCATATATTTT.

This clone was seen once. The CDR3 is CASSGGDSLGEKLFF. For the CDR3, the DNA is TGTGCCAGCAGTGGGGGGGATTCATTGGGCGAAAAACTGTTTTTT. V gene TRBV2 combines with J gene TRBJ1-4; possible D gene TRBD1, 5 bases. The CDR3 has 15 residues. The V gene lost 4 bases and the J gene lost 8 bases, with 17 bases spanning the gap. Germline CDR1 is SNHLY and CDR2 is FYNNEI.

The V gene is TRBV5-1, the J gene TRBJ2-2, with TRBD1 matching 7 bases. CDR3 size: 15 residues. The germline V gene has CDR1 SGHRS and CDR2 YFSETQ. The junction had 6 bases not matched to a gene; V was cut back by 2 bases and J by 5 bases. The CDR3 reads CASSLQGLQTGELFF. CDR3 nucleotide sequence: TGCGCCAGCAGCTTACAGGGGCTCCAGACCGGGGAGCTGTTTTTT.

This rearrangement joins TRBV27 to TRBJ2-3; tentative D call: TRBD2 (6 bases). The V end lost 5 bases, the J end lost 2 bases, and 14 bases lay between the germline ends. There are 15 residues in the CDR3. Germline lookup yields CDR1 MNHEY and CDR2 SMNVEV (reference sequence). This chain's CDR3 is CASSPIAAITDTQYF. In DNA, the CDR3 is TGTGCCAGCAGTCCGATAGCGGCGATCACAGATACGCAGTATTTT.

There are a few counts of this clone. The J gene is TRBJ2-1, the V gene TRBV19; 10 bases map to TRBD2. This CDR3 has 15 residues. CDR1 LNHDA and CDR2 SQIVND come from the germline V gene (reference sequence). The V segment lost 8 bases and the J segment 8 bases; nucleotides outside the gene matches: 12. DNA for the CDR3: TGTGCCAGTCGGCAACCGGGACTAGCGTCCTATGAGCAGTTCTTC. The encoded protein is CASRQPGLASYEQFF.

This chain uses TRBV2 with TRBJ2-6; D is perhaps TRBD1 (5 bases). Germline V gene lookup returns CDR1 SNHLY and CDR2 FYNNEI. The V and J ends lost 6 bases and 0 bases respectively, with 9 bases between them. The CDR3 has 15 residues. CDR3 sequence: CASSSQDSGANVLTF. For the CDR3, the DNA is TGTGCCAGCAGCTCACAGGACTCTGGGGCCAACGTCCTGACTTTC.

The chain links TRBV10-3 to TRBJ2-1; TRBD2 aligns across 9 bases. The CDR3 consists of 17 residues. Germline V CDR1 and CDR2: ENHRY, SYGVKD. The V and J ends lost 3 bases and 3 bases, in that order; junction bases with no gene match: 9. DNA of the CDR3: TGTGCCATCAGTGACCTCCGAGCGGGAGGAGACTACAATGAGCAGTTCTTC. Translation gives CAISDLRAGGDYNEQFF.

This clone was picked up one time. The gene calls are TRBV30 and TRBJ1-1; D gene ambiguous. The CDR3 loop spans 11 amino acids. Looked up from germline, CDR1 is GTSNPN and CDR2 is SVGIG (reference sequence). With 0 bases removed from V and 6 bases from J, the gap between germline ends came to 5 bases. The DNA for the CDR3 is TGTGCCTGGAGTGTAGAGCCTGAAGCTTTCTTT. Its translation: CAWSVEPEAFF.

V gene TRBV2 combines with J gene TRBJ1-5; D is possibly TRBD1 (6 bases). The germline gives CDR1 SNHLY, CDR2 FYNNEI. Trimming removed 7 bases at V and 3 bases at J, with 10 bases between. The CDR3 has 13 residues. The chain's CDR3 is CASTRQDNQPQHF. CDR3 DNA sequence: TGTGCCAGCACCCGACAGGACAATCAGCCCCAGCATTTT.

This chain links TRBV27 with TRBJ2-7; 8 bases agree with TRBD1. The V gene end was trimmed by 4 bases and the J gene end by 4 bases; junction bases not matched to a gene: 6. The CDR3 spans 14 residues. Germline loops: CDR1 MNHEY, CDR2 SMNVEV (reference sequence). The CDR3 coding sequence is TGTGCCAGCAGTTATAGGACAGGGAGGTACGAGCAGTACTTC. This gives the protein CASSYRTGRYEQYF.

The V and J genes are TRBV7-9 and TRBJ1-2; 9 positions agree with TRBD1. The CDR3 spans 15 residues. The junction had 6 bases not matched to a gene; V was cut back by 5 bases and J by 2 bases. Germline V gene data show CDR1 as SEHNR and CDR2 as FQNEAQ (reference sequence). CDR3: CASSPPGTGNYGYTF. The CDR3 DNA is TGTGCCAGCAGCCCGCCTGGGACAGGGAACTATGGCTACACCTTC.

This clone has just a few counts. This chain links TRBV7-3 with TRBJ1-2; TRBD1 is a possible D gene (6 bases). V was shortened by 4 bases and J by 8 bases, with 14 bases between the two germline ends. The CDR3 extends over 13 amino acids. The germline CDR1 and CDR2 sequences are SGHTA and FQGTGA. CDR3 nucleotide sequence: TGTGCCAGCAGCTCCTACACAGGGTTCGGCTACACCTTC. It specifies CASSSYTGFGYTF.

This chain connects TRBV7-3 to TRBJ2-1; D gene uncertain. This CDR3 has 13 amino acids. V gave up 3 bases and J gave up 0 bases, with 3 bases separating them. Germline V gene sequence: CDR1 SGHTA, CDR2 FQGTGA. The CDR3 sequence is CASSLSSYNEQFF. The DNA for the CDR3 is TGTGCCAGCAGCTTGAGCTCCTACAATGAGCAGTTCTTC.

This sequence joins TRBV30 and TRBJ1-6; D is unclear. Trimming pared 3 bases from V and 14 bases from J, leaving 23 bases between. Looked up from germline, CDR1 is GTSNPN and CDR2 is SVGIG (reference sequence). This CDR3 is 15 amino acids long. CDR3 in amino acids: CAWSHGDTAGGTLHF. In nucleotides, the CDR3 is TGTGCCTGGAGCCATGGAGACACAGCGGGTGGTACCCTCCACTTT.

The gene calls are TRBV4-1 and TRBJ2-7, with 8 bases lining up with TRBD2. V lost 1 base, J lost 2 bases, and 7 bases stayed unmatched. The CDR3 consists of 16 residues. CDR1 and CDR2 (germline): MGHRA, YSYEKL. The CDR3 region is CASSQGISGAAYEQYF. The CDR3 nucleotides read TGCGCCAGCAGCCAAGGAATTAGCGGGGCCGCCTACGAGCAGTACTTC.

This clone appeared once. A read error may account for a junction end that differs from germline. This sequence joins TRBV6-1 and TRBJ2-7, with D possibly TRBD1 on 6 matching bases. Germline V gene lookup returns CDR1 MNHNS and CDR2 SASEGT. The CDR3 is 13 residues long. The CDR3 spells CTSSPQGINEQYF. The CDR3 nucleotides are TGTACCAGCAGTCCACAGGGTATCAACGAGCAGTACTTC.

With regard to this clone: This sample also contains other DNA sequences that code for the same CDR3. The chain has TRBV28 and TRBJ2-7; TRBD2 agrees at 11 bases. CDR1 MDHEN and CDR2 SYDVKM come from the germline V gene. The CDR3 is 14 residues long. V lost 3 bases and J lost 2; bases outside the gene matches: 0. DNA for the CDR3: TGTGCCAGCAGTTTGGGACTAGCGGCCTACGAGCAGTACTTC. Residues: CASSLGLAAYEQYF. The full variable domain, completed using reference TRBV28 and TRBJ2-7, is DVKVTQSSRYLVKRTGEKVFLECVQDMDHENMFWYRQDPGLGLRLIYFSYDVKMKEKGDIPEGYSVSREKKERFSLILESASTNQTSMYLCASSLGLAAYEQYFGPGTRLTVT.